Shown below are 16 T cell receptor beta chains from a single sample sequenced in a study of T-cell memory formation after mild COVID-19. Using its own MiXCR run on the 5' RACE reads, TCRdb lists one record per CDR3 protein. The sample includes 150,000 to 200,000 distinct CDR3 sequences, around 10% of them seen just once. Sequencing was performed on PBMCs or a T cell subset sorted from them (not recorded which). Receptor source: a man aged 18 to 29 who had mild COVID-19 (a few samples of this study predate the infection). Cell type and time point are not known.

Ten or more counts support this clonotype. This chain uses TRBV2 with TRBJ2-5; 7 nucleotides line up with TRBD2. J gave up 6 bases and V 7 bases, and 11 bases lay outside the gene matches. CDR1 is SNHLY, CDR2 FYNNEI, per germline. CDR3 length equals 14 residues. Written as DNA, the CDR3 is TGTGCCAGCACCTTTTGGGGGGGACCTCAGACCCAGTACTTC. It is translated as CASTFWGGPQTQYF. Combining the CDR3 with reference TRBV2 and TRBJ2-5 gives the whole variable domain EPEVTQTPSHQVTQMGQEVILRCVPISNHLYFYWYRQILGQKVEFLVSFYNNEISEKSEIFDDQFSVERPDGSNFTLKIRSTKLEDSAMYFCASTFWGGPQTQYFGPGTRLLVL.

This clonotype appeared a few times. The CDR3 loop reads CASLPQGGGGQYF. The CDR3 region has the DNA TGTGCCAGCCTCCCCCAGGGGGGCGGAGGGCAGTACTTC. V gene TRBV6-5 combines with J gene TRBJ2-7, with a tentative D call TRBD1 (7 bases). V was cut by 8 bases and J by 9 bases, with 20 bases left in between. Germline assignment: CDR1 MNHEY and CDR2 SVGAGI. The CDR3 length is 13 residues.

J is TRBJ2-3 and V is TRBV6-4; D is uncertain. CDR1 MRHNA and CDR2 SNTAGT come from the germline V gene. The CDR3 consists of 14 residues. The V gene lost 0 bases and the J gene lost 4 bases, with 8 bases spanning the gap. The CDR3 region is CASSDSTAADTQYF. DNA for the CDR3: TGTGCCAGCAGTGACTCAACGGCCGCAGATACGCAGTATTTT.

This clonotype was seen a few times. This chain connects TRBV19 to TRBJ1-4; 9 nucleotides agree with TRBD1. Germline loops: CDR1 LNHDA, CDR2 SQIVND (reference sequence). There are 13 residues in the CDR3. Unmatched junction bases numbered 9, after V lost 9 bases and J lost 10 bases. CDR3 coding DNA: TGTGCCAGCAGAGGGACAGGGAAACGAAAACTGTTTTTT. The encoded protein is CASRGTGKRKLFF.

A few counts support this clonotype. This sequence joins TRBV4-3 and TRBJ2-7, with 9 bases identical to TRBD2. The V gene's germline CDR1 is LGHNA and CDR2 YSLEER. V dropped 9 bases and J dropped 6; count of bases not matched to a gene: 9. This CDR3 region has 13 residues. The CDR3 protein is CARAPGLATEQYV. The DNA of the CDR3 is TGCGCCAGAGCCCCAGGACTAGCGACCGAGCAGTACGTC.

The rearrangement links TRBV3-1 to TRBJ2-5, with 7 bases identical to TRBD1. This CDR3 spans 15 amino acids. Germline-derived CDR1 and CDR2 are LGHDT and YNNKEL (reference sequence). Losses at the gene ends were 4 bases for V and 5 bases for J; bases not matched to a gene: 10. As DNA, the CDR3 is TGTGCCAGCAGCCCCGCGGACAGGATGGGGGAGACCCAGTACTTC. It is translated as CASSPADRMGETQYF.

The rearrangement joins TRBV5-1 to TRBJ2-3; the match to TRBD1 covers 8 bases. The ends lost 3 bases at V and 2 bases at J; junction bases unmatched: 5. Looked up from germline, CDR1 is SGHRS and CDR2 is YFSETQ. This CDR3 region has 15 residues. CDR3 bases: TGCGCCAGCAGCTGGACAGGGCAGTTCACAGATACGCAGTATTTT. Translating it yields CASSWTGQFTDTQYF.

The genes are TRBV6-5 and TRBJ2-1; TRBD1 agrees at 8 bases. The CDR3 is 14 residues long. V was pared by 7 bases and J by 1 base, with 3 bases of the junction left unmatched. The germline V gene encodes CDR1 MNHEY and CDR2 SVGAGI. The CDR3, as DNA: TGTGCCAGCATTGACAGGGGATCCTACAATGAGCAGTTCTTC. This gives the protein CASIDRGSYNEQFF.

The table lists this clonotype with many counts. The rearrangement uses TRBV7-6 and TRBJ2-7, with D possibly TRBD1 on 5 matching bases. Looked up from germline, CDR1 is SGHVS and CDR2 is FNYEAQ. The ends were cut back, 3 bases at V and 0 bases at J, with 9 bases in the middle. The CDR3 is 14 amino acids. In DNA form, the CDR3 reads TGTGCCAGCAGCTTCCAGGGCAGCTCCTACGAGCAGTACTTC. Translation gives CASSFQGSSYEQYF.

The CDR3 here is CASAAGGMAKNIQYF. For the CDR3, the DNA is TGTGCCAGCGCGGCGGGAGGGATGGCCAAAAACATTCAGTACTTC. This chain links TRBV2 with TRBJ2-4; 9 bases are shared with TRBD2. V was pared by 8 bases and J by 1 base, with 6 bases of the junction left unmatched. The germline CDR1 and CDR2 sequences are SNHLY and FYNNEI. CDR3 length: 15 residues.

This clonotype was detected only a few times. The genes are TRBV4-1 and TRBJ2-3, with 14 bases fitting TRBD2. The CDR3 runs to 21 residues. V shed 4 bases and J 3 bases; nucleotides not matched to a gene: 18. Germline V gene data show CDR1 as MGHRA and CDR2 as YSYEKL. Here the CDR3 reads CASSPTRLAGGPLFVTDTQYF. Here the CDR3 DNA reads TGCGCCAGCAGCCCCACGAGACTAGCGGGGGGGCCTTTGTTCGTTACAGATACGCAGTATTTT.

This chain connects TRBV5-1 to TRBJ1-2, with D hard to call. Germline V lookup: CDR1 SGHRS, CDR2 YFSETQ. Trimming shortened V by 0 bases and J by 5 bases, and 8 bases separated the two germline ends. This CDR3 is built from 13 residues. DNA of the CDR3: TGCGCCAGCAGCTTGGGGACCCTTTATGGCTACACCTTC. Amino acid sequence: CASSLGTLYGYTF.

The chain has TRBV5-1 and TRBJ2-3, with 7 bases aligning to TRBD1. Per the germline V gene, CDR1 is SGHRS and CDR2 is YFSETQ. The CDR3 extends over 14 amino acids. V dropped 2 bases and J dropped 4; count of bases not matched to a gene: 4. The CDR3 bases are TGCGCCAGCAGCTTACTCCAGGGGGCAGATACGCAGTATTTT. It specifies CASSLLQGADTQYF.

This clonotype was detected only a few times. The chain carries TRBV4-3 and TRBJ1-3; D may be TRBD1 (6 bases). CDR1 and CDR2 from the germline V gene are LGHNA and YSLEER. CDR3 length: 16 amino acids. Trimming pared 5 bases from V and 0 bases from J, leaving 14 bases between. CDR3 DNA: TGCGCCAGCAGCAAGGGGAGGGGGACCTCTGGAAACACCATATATTTT. This gives the protein CASSKGRGTSGNTIYF.

This clonotype showed up many times. The rearrangement joins TRBV7-6 to TRBJ2-2; D perhaps matches TRBD1 (6 bases). Germline V lookup: CDR1 SGHVS, CDR2 FNYEAQ. V shed 8 bases and J shed 7 bases, with 17 bases lying between them. This CDR3 has 14 residues. CDR3 amino acids: CASRDTLRGGELFF. As DNA, the CDR3 is TGTGCCAGCCGGGACACTCTCAGGGGCGGGGAGCTGTTTTTT.

There are a few counts of this clonotype. The CDR3 loop is CASTGGAGGPTNYGYTF. CDR3 nucleotides: TGCGCCAGCACCGGGGGGGCAGGGGGCCCGACTAACTATGGCTACACCTTC. The rearrangement links TRBV5-1 to TRBJ1-2, with TRBD1 identical over 8 bases. Germline-derived CDR1 and CDR2 are SGHRS and YFSETQ. The CDR3 consists of 17 residues. Losses at the gene ends were 6 bases for V and 0 bases for J; bases not matched to a gene: 13.